These 6 T cell receptor beta chains originate from one sample sequenced in a study of vaccination and CD4 T cells after COVID-19. Their antigen targets remain unknown. The treatment: approximately 9-day PBMC culture with coronavirus spike peptide pools or control peptides (ViraFEST assay). Collection of the unexposed donor's CD4+ T cells took place before the COVID-19 pandemic (2011-2018). The Oncomine TCR Beta short-read assay generated sequence data from the DNA of cultured CD4+ T cells. Via MiXCR, TCRdb re-called the PCR reads, giving one row per CDR3 protein. The sample records 6,500 to 8,000 distinct CDR3 sequences, about 71% being singletons. The specimen sequenced was CD4+ T cells from blood, cultured in vitro. These receptors were obtained from a human donor in good health.

As DNA, the CDR3 is TGTGCCAGCAGCTCCCTAGCGGGGGGGCCCACCGGGGAGCTGTTTTTT. Translated, it gives CASSSLAGGPTGELFF. The chain links TRBV6-2 or TRBV6-3 to TRBJ2-2, with 12 bases matching TRBD2. The CDR3 extends over 16 amino acids. The germline CDR1 and CDR2 sequences are MNHEY and SVGEGT. J lost 4 bases, V lost 6 bases, and 6 bases had no gene match.

CDR3 nucleotides: TGTGCCAGCAGCTTGGAGAGCGGGGGGGCCGGCACAGATACGCAGTATTTT. Its protein is CASSLESGGAGTDTQYF. This sequence joins TRBV5-4 and TRBJ2-3; 10 positions agree with TRBD2. V trimming: 0 bases; J trimming: 1 base; junction bases outside the gene matches: 5. Germline assignment: CDR1 SGHNT and CDR2 YYREEE (reference sequence). The CDR3 runs 17 residues.

In this sample, this clonotype turned up once. The chain joins TRBV19 to TRBJ1-2; 7 nucleotides line up with TRBD1. The trim removed 5 bases at V and 4 bases at J, leaving 10 bases unmatched. This CDR3 comprises 15 residues. In germline, CDR1 is LNHDA, CDR2 SQIVND (reference sequence). The chain's CDR3 is CASSPPDRRIYGYTF. The CDR3 nucleotides read TGTGCCAGTAGTCCCCCGGACAGGAGGATCTATGGCTACACCTTC.

J is TRBJ2-1 and V is TRBV6-1, with D uncertain. The CDR3 sequence is 13 residues long. Germline values: CDR1 MNHNS, CDR2 SASEGT. V gave up 3 bases and J gave up 2 bases, with 5 bases separating them. DNA for the CDR3: TGTGCCAGCAGTGATATAGCCTACAATGAGCAGTTCTTC. Amino acids: CASSDIAYNEQFF.

This chain connects TRBV10-2 to TRBJ1-3; D is unresolved. The CDR3 spans 14 residues. Trimming took off 4 bases at V and 4 bases at J, with 11 bases between the two ends. Germline V gene lookup returns CDR1 WSHSY and CDR2 SAAADI. In nucleotides, the CDR3 is TGCGCCAGCAGTGTTGGGGAGCCCGGAAACACCATATATTTT. It specifies CASSVGEPGNTIYF.

This clonotype was observed a single time. The CDR3 here is CASSYSGGRAEKLFF. CDR3 nucleotide sequence: TGTGCCAGCAGTTACTCCGGGGGGCGCGCTGAAAAACTGTTTTTT. The gene calls are TRBV6-5 and TRBJ1-4, with D possibly matching TRBD1 (6 bases). Germline assignment: CDR1 MNHEY and CDR2 SVGAGI. Trimming shortened V by 0 bases and J by 7 bases, and 12 bases separated the two germline ends. CDR3 length: 15 residues.